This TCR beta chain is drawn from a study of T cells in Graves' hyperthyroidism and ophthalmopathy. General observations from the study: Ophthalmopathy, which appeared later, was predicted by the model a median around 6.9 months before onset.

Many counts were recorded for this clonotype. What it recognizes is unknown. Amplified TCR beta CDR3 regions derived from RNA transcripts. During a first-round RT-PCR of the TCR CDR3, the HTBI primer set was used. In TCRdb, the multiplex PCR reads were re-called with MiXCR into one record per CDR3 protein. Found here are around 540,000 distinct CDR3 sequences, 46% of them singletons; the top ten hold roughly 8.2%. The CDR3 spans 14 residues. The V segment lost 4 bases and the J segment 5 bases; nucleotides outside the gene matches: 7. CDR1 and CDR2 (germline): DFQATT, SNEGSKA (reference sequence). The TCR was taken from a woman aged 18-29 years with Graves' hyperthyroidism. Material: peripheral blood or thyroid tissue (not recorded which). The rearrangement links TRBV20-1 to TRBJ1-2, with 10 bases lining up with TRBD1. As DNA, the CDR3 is TGCAGTGCTAACCGGGACAGGGGTCTGTATGGCTACACCTTC. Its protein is CSANRDRGLYGYTF.